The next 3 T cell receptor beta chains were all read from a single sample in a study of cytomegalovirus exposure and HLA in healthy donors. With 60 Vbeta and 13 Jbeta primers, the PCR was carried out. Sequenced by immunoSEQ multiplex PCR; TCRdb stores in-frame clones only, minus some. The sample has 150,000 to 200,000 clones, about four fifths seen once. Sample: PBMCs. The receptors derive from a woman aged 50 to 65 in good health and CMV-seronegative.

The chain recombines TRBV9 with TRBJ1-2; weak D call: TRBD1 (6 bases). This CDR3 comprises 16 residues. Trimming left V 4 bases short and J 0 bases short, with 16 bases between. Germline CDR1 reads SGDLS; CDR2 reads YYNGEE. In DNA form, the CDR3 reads TGTGCCAGCAGCCCCGGGGGGGCGAAATCTAACTATGGCTACACCTTC. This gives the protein CASSPGGAKSNYGYTF.

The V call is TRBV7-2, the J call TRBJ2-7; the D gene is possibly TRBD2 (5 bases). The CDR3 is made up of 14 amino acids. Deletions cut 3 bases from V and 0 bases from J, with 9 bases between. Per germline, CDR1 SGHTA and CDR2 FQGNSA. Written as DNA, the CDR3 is TGTGCCAGCAGCTTTGAGGGTGCCTCCTACGAGCAGTACTTC. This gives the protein CASSFEGASYEQYF.

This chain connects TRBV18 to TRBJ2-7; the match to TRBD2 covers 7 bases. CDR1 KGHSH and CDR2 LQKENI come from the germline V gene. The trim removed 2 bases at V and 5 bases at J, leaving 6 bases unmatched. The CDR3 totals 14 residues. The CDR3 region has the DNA TGTGCCAGCTCACCAAATCCGGGGAGGGACGAGCAGTACTTC. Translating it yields CASSPNPGRDEQYF.